This TCR beta chain was captured by sequencing in a study of cytomegalovirus exposure and HLA in healthy donors. Germline assignment: CDR1 MGHDK and CDR2 SYGVNS. There are 16 residues in the CDR3. J lost 0 bases, V lost 3 bases, and 6 bases had no gene match. A multiplex PCR was run with 60 Vbeta primers and 13 Jbeta primers. Profiled with immunoSEQ multiplex PCR; TCRdb holds only in-frame clones, not every one. The sample yields nearly 300,000 clones, more than 80% seen once. What was sequenced was PBMCs. The chain couples TRBV25-1 to TRBJ1-1; the match to TRBD1 covers 8 bases. The clonotype was recovered from a man aged 40-49 years in good health and CMV-seropositive. The CDR3 region has the DNA TGTGCCAGCAGTGACTCGACAGGGGCCATGAACACTGAAGCTTTCTTT. Amino acid sequence: CASSDSTGAMNTEAFF. Drawing the rest from reference TRBV25-1 and TRBJ1-1, the complete variable domain is EADIYQTPRYLVIGTGKKITLECSQTMGHDKMYWYQQDPGMELHLIHYSYGVNSTEKGDLSSESTVSRIRTEHFPLTLESARPSHTSQYLCASSDSTGAMNTEAFFGQGTRLTVV.